A selection of T cell receptor beta chains follows, all from one sample in a study of blood T cell repertoires in COVID-19. The repertoire was sequenced with immunoSEQ multiplex PCR; TCRdb's copy has only in-frame clones and lacks some. The data hold 150,000 to 200,000 clones, with roughly 80% observed a single time. The sequenced sample consisted of peripheral blood. Every receptor here comes from a man between 70 and 80 years old with acute or convalescent COVID-19. Each CDR3 is given with its conserved first and last residue. The D gene is left open where the match is weak. The size of a clone is reported for some rows only, either as once, few or many, or as a class for expanded clones.

d_call	v_call	j_call	clone_size	cdr3_nt	cdr3_aa
TRBD1	TRBV6-1	TRBJ1-3	.	TGTGCCAGCAGTGACCCACACAGGGGGCCGGGAAACACCATATATTTT	CASSDPHRGPGNTIYF
TRBD1	TRBV3-1/TRBV3-2	TRBJ1-6	few	TGTGCCAGCAGCCAAGGAACAGGGGCTGATAATTCACCCCTCCACTTT	CASSQGTGADNSPLHF
.	TRBV7-9	TRBJ2-2	.	TGTGCCAGCAGCGCCTACAGGGTTTCGGCCGGGGAGCTGTTTTTT	CASSAYRVSAGELFF
.	TRBV10-1	TRBJ2-1	.	TGCGCCAGCAGTGAGTCGTGGGAGCGGGTTGAAACCTACAATGAGCAGTTCTTC	CASSESWERVETYNEQFF
TRBD2	TRBV7-3	TRBJ2-5	.	TGTGCCAGCAGCTCCGGACTAGCTAGCCGTTCGGGTGAGACCCAGTACTTC	CASSSGLASRSGETQYF
.	TRBV6-4	TRBJ1-1	.	TGTGCCAGCAGGAGGGTCGCGGGCACTGAAGCTTTCTTT	CASRRVAGTEAFF
TRBD2	TRBV7-9	TRBJ2-3	.	TGTGCCAGCAGCTTAACGGCGGGAGGGCCGGGGGATACGCAGTATTTT	CASSLTAGGPGDTQYF
.	TRBV6-2/TRBV6-3	TRBJ1-5	.	TGTGCCAGCAGTCCATCGGGTTTCAATCAGCCCCAGCATTTT	CASSPSGFNQPQHF
TRBD1	TRBV28	TRBJ2-7	few	TGTGCCAGCAGTTCGGGACAGGGCCACGAGCAGTACTTC	CASSSGQGHEQYF
TRBD2	TRBV5-4	TRBJ2-1	.	TGTGCCAGCAGCCGACTAGCGGGAGGGCAGGGGGGTGAGCAGTTCTTC	CASSRLAGGQGGEQFF
TRBD2	TRBV19	TRBJ2-7	.	TGTGCCAGTAGTTCCCTAGCGGGTCCCCCCTACGAGCAGTACTTC	CASSSLAGPPYEQYF
TRBD1	TRBV28	TRBJ1-4	.	TGTGCCAGCAGCGAGCCCGGGACAGGGATTGAAAAACTGTTTTTT	CASSEPGTGIEKLFF
.	TRBV27	TRBJ2-5	once	TGTGCCAGCAGTCCCCGCGCCCCGCGGGCCCCCCGAGAGACCCAGTACTTC	CASSPRAPRAPRETQYF
TRBD1	TRBV18	TRBJ2-7	.	TGTGCCAGCTCACCACAGGGAGTTTCGACAGGGGGCTACGAGCAGTACTTC	CASSPQGVSTGGYEQYF
.	TRBV25-1	TRBJ1-1	.	TGTGCCAGCAGTAAAGGAGGGTCTGAAGCTTTCTTT	CASSKGGSEAFF
TRBD1	TRBV11-2	TRBJ1-6	.	TGTGCCAGCAGCTTAAATCTTCCCGGGACAGGGCAATCACCCCTCCACTTT	CASSLNLPGTGQSPLHF
.	TRBV5-5	TRBJ1-2	.	TGTGCCAGCAGCATTGAGGTCAATACGGGAGGCGGAATCTATGGCTACACCTTC	CASSIEVNTGGGIYGYTF
.	TRBV7-3	TRBJ1-3	.	TGTGCCAGCAGCAAACGGGTAGGTACTGGAAACACCATATATTTT	CASSKRVGTGNTIYF
.	TRBV5-1	TRBJ2-7	few	TGCGCCAGCAGCTTCTCATCTAATGGCTACGAGCAGTACTTC	CASSFSSNGYEQYF
TRBD1	TRBV7-2	TRBJ1-6	.	TGTGCCAGCAGCAAACGGGACAGGGATAATTCACCCCTCCACTTT	CASSKRDRDNSPLHF
TRBD2	TRBV24-1	TRBJ2-3	.	TGTGCCACCAGTGAGCCGACTAGCGGTACAGATACGCAGTATTTT	CATSEPTSGTDTQYF
.	TRBV27	TRBJ1-6	.	TGTGCCAGCAGTTTCAGGAATAATTCACCCCTCCACTTT	CASSFRNNSPLHF
TRBD2	TRBV9	TRBJ2-1	.	TGTGCCAGCAGCGTATTAAGCGGGAGGGCCGGGAATGAGCAGTTCTTC	CASSVLSGRAGNEQFF
TRBD1	TRBV19	TRBJ2-7	.	TGTGCCAGTAGTAAGCCAACGGGACAGGAAACCTACGAGCAGTACTTC	CASSKPTGQETYEQYF
.	TRBV3-1/TRBV3-2	TRBJ1-1	.	TGTGCCAGCAGCCAAGGTCCAGGGGAGAACACTGAAGCTTTCTTT	CASSQGPGENTEAFF
TRBD2	TRBV5-4	TRBJ2-2	once	TGTGCCAGCAGCCCCCGTTCGGGGAGGGCTATTGCGAGCACCGGGGAGCTGTTTTTT	CASSPRSGRAIASTGELFF
TRBD2	TRBV13	TRBJ2-1	.	TGTGCCAGCAGCTTACGGACTAGCGGGGGGAAGAACAATGAGCAGTTCTTC	CASSLRTSGGKNNEQFF
.	TRBV6-1	TRBJ1-4	.	TGTGCCAGCAGTGAAGGGGGGGGAAATGAAAAACTGTTTTTT	CASSEGGGNEKLFF
.	TRBV27	TRBJ1-5	once	TGTGCCAGCAGTCCCTCCGGGACTAATCAGCCCCAGCATTTT	CASSPSGTNQPQHF
.	TRBV3-1/TRBV3-2	TRBJ2-7	few	TGTGCCAGCAGAGATCGGGTCCGGTCCTACGAGCAGTACTTC	CASRDRVRSYEQYF
TRBD1	TRBV2	TRBJ1-5	few	TGTGCCAGCAGTGAGAACAGGGGAGGAGGTCAGCCCCAGCATTTT	CASSENRGGGQPQHF
.	TRBV11-3	TRBJ2-7	.	TGTGCCAGCAGCCCACGCGACAGAACCTACGAGCAGTACTTC	CASSPRDRTYEQYF
TRBD2	TRBV19	TRBJ2-4	.	TGTGCCAGTAGTTTGCCGGGACTAGCGGGCTCAGCCAAAAACATTCAGTACTTC	CASSLPGLAGSAKNIQYF